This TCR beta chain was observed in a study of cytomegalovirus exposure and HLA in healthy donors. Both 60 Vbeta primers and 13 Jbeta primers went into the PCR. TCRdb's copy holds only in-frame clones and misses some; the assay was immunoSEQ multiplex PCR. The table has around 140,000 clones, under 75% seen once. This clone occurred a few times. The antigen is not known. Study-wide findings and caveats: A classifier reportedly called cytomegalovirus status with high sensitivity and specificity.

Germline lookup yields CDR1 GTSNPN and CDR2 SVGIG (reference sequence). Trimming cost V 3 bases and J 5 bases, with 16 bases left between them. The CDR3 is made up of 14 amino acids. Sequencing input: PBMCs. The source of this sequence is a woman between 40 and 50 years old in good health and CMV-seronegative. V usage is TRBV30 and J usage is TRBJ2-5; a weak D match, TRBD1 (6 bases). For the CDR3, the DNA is TGTGCCTGGAGCGCGGACAGCCCGCGGGAGACCCAGTACTTC. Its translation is CAWSADSPRETQYF. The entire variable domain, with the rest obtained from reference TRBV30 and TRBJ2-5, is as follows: SQTIHQWPATLVQPVGSPLSLECTVEGTSNPNLYWYRQAAGRGLQLLFYSVGIGQISSEVPQNLSASRPQDRQFILSSKKLLLSDSGFYLCAWSADSPRETQYFGPGTRLLVL.